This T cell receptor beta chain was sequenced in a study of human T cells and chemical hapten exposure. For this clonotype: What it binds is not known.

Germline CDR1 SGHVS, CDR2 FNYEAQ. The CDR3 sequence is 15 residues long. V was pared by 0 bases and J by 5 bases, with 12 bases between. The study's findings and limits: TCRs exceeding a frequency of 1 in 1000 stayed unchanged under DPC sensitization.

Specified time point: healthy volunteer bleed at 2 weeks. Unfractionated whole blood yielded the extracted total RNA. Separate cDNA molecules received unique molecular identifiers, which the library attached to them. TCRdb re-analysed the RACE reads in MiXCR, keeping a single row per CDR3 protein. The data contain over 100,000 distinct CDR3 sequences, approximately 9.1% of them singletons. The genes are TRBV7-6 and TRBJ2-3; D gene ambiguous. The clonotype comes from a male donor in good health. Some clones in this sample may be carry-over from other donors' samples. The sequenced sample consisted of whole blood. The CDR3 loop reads CASSLAPSPKDTQYF. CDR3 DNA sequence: TGTGCCAGCAGCTTAGCGCCCAGCCCCAAAGATACGCAGTATTTT.